This is a list of T cell receptor beta chains from one sample in a study of blood T cells in healthy people across ages. TCRdb independently ran MiXCR on the 5' RACE reads; one entry per CDR3 protein. Of over 1,500,000 distinct CDR3 sequences listed, 40% to 55% are singletons. The specimen sequenced was blood. These receptor sequences come from a woman aged 40 to 50 in good health. Both conserved end residues are part of each CDR3. A D gene is named only where the DNA matches it firmly. The size of a clone is reported for some rows only, either as once, few or many, or as a class for expanded clones.

clone_size: few; j_call: TRBJ2-1; cdr3_length: 11; v_call: TRBV20-1; d_call: .; cdr3_nt: TGCAGTGCTAGACCCCACAATGAGCAGTTCTTC; cdr3_aa: CSARPHNEQFF
clone_size: few; j_call: TRBJ1-5; cdr3_length: 13; v_call: TRBV29-1; d_call: .; cdr3_nt: TGCAGCGTTAGTACAGGGAGCAATCAGCCCCAGCATTTT; cdr3_aa: CSVSTGSNQPQHF
clone_size: .; j_call: TRBJ2-2; cdr3_length: 18; v_call: TRBV4-3; d_call: .; cdr3_nt: TGCGCCAGCAGCCCAAGACGTAACGTACTAGAAAACACCGGGGAGCTGTTTTTT; cdr3_aa: CASSPRRNVLENTGELFF
clone_size: .; j_call: TRBJ2-7; cdr3_length: 15; v_call: TRBV5-5; d_call: .; cdr3_nt: TGTGCCAGCAGCTTGGCCGTAGTTCAGGTCTACGAGCAGTACTTC; cdr3_aa: CASSLAVVQVYEQYF
clone_size: few; j_call: TRBJ1-2; cdr3_length: 15; v_call: TRBV5-1; d_call: .; cdr3_nt: TGCGCCAGCAGCACTGGTTGGGGCACGTCGGAGGGCTACACCTTC; cdr3_aa: CASSTGWGTSEGYTF
clone_size: .; j_call: TRBJ2-5; cdr3_length: 14; v_call: TRBV4-1; d_call: .; cdr3_nt: TGCGCCAGCAGCCAAGAGAGGTTGAAGGAGACCCAGTACTTC; cdr3_aa: CASSQERLKETQYF
clone_size: .; j_call: TRBJ2-1; cdr3_length: 18; v_call: TRBV12-3/TRBV12-4; d_call: TRBD2; cdr3_nt: TGTGCCAGCAGTTTAAGCCTAGCGGGGGGGCCGGGGTACAATGAGCAGTTCTTC; cdr3_aa: CASSLSLAGGPGYNEQFF
clone_size: few; j_call: TRBJ2-5; cdr3_length: 12; v_call: TRBV10-3; d_call: .; cdr3_nt: TGTGCCGGATTGGGGGTTTCAGAGACCCAGTACTTC; cdr3_aa: CAGLGVSETQYF
clone_size: few; j_call: TRBJ1-2; cdr3_length: 11; v_call: TRBV12-3/TRBV12-4; d_call: .; cdr3_nt: TGTGCCAGCAGCGCGTTCTATGGCTACACCTTC; cdr3_aa: CASSAFYGYTF
clone_size: .; j_call: TRBJ1-4; cdr3_length: 16; v_call: TRBV7-8; d_call: TRBD1; cdr3_nt: TGTGCCAGCAGCTTAGTGGGACAGGCAACTAATGAAAAACTGTTTTTT; cdr3_aa: CASSLVGQATNEKLFF
clone_size: few; j_call: TRBJ1-2; cdr3_length: 15; v_call: TRBV24-1; d_call: .; cdr3_nt: TGTGCCACCAGTGATTCTCTAGGGGCCAACTATGGCTACACCTTC; cdr3_aa: CATSDSLGANYGYTF
clone_size: few; j_call: TRBJ2-5; cdr3_length: 16; v_call: TRBV24-1; d_call: .; cdr3_nt: TGTGCCACCAGTCTGGGGGGGCACTCCCTACAAGAGACCCAGTACTTC; cdr3_aa: CATSLGGHSLQETQYF
clone_size: few; j_call: TRBJ2-3; cdr3_length: 16; v_call: TRBV7-7; d_call: .; cdr3_nt: TGTGCTAGCAGCTTAGCGGAGGGGTCAGGCACAGATACGCAGTATTTT; cdr3_aa: CASSLAEGSGTDTQYF
clone_size: few; j_call: TRBJ2-5; cdr3_length: 15; v_call: TRBV20-1; d_call: .; cdr3_nt: TGCAGTGCTATTCCCAGAATAGCGGTCCAAGAGACCCAGTACTTC; cdr3_aa: CSAIPRIAVQETQYF
clone_size: few; j_call: TRBJ2-7; cdr3_length: 15; v_call: TRBV7-2; d_call: TRBD1; cdr3_nt: TGTGCCAGCAGCTTAGGGACAGGGGTATCGTCCGAGCAGTACTTC; cdr3_aa: CASSLGTGVSSEQYF
clone_size: .; j_call: TRBJ2-1; cdr3_length: 18; v_call: TRBV4-3; d_call: TRBD2; cdr3_nt: TGCGCCAGCAGCCAGCATACTAGCGGGGGGGCCTTCTACAATGAGCAGTTCTTC; cdr3_aa: CASSQHTSGGAFYNEQFF
clone_size: .; j_call: TRBJ1-2; cdr3_length: 15; v_call: TRBV7-2; d_call: TRBD1; cdr3_nt: TGTGCCAGCAGTTCTTCCGGAGGACAGGACTATGGCTACACCTTC; cdr3_aa: CASSSSGGQDYGYTF
clone_size: few; j_call: TRBJ2-5; cdr3_length: 14; v_call: TRBV6-1; d_call: .; cdr3_nt: TGTGCCAGCAGTGAAATCGGGTCCCAAGAGACCCAGTACTTC; cdr3_aa: CASSEIGSQETQYF
clone_size: few; j_call: TRBJ1-2; cdr3_length: 15; v_call: TRBV4-2; d_call: TRBD1; cdr3_nt: TGTGCCAGCAGCCAACAGGACAGGGGTGACTATGGCTACACCTTC; cdr3_aa: CASSQQDRGDYGYTF
clone_size: few; j_call: TRBJ2-3; cdr3_length: 15; v_call: TRBV12-3/TRBV12-4; d_call: TRBD1; cdr3_nt: TGTGCCAGCAGTTTTCCGGGACAGGGGCCAGATACGCAGTATTTT; cdr3_aa: CASSFPGQGPDTQYF
clone_size: .; j_call: TRBJ2-5; cdr3_length: 13; v_call: TRBV28; d_call: .; cdr3_nt: TGTGCCATCACCGAGGCAAATGAAGAGACCCAGTACTTC; cdr3_aa: CAITEANEETQYF
clone_size: .; j_call: TRBJ2-7; cdr3_length: 13; v_call: TRBV20-1; d_call: .; cdr3_nt: TGCAGTGCTAGGGGCTATGGGGACAATGAGCAGTACTTC; cdr3_aa: CSARGYGDNEQYF
clone_size: few; j_call: TRBJ2-3; cdr3_length: 16; v_call: TRBV9; d_call: TRBD1; cdr3_nt: TGTGCCAGCAGCTCCCCCCGGGACAGAAGCACAGATACGCAGTATTTT; cdr3_aa: CASSSPRDRSTDTQYF
clone_size: .; j_call: TRBJ2-7; cdr3_length: 15; v_call: TRBV19; d_call: .; cdr3_nt: TGTGCCAGTAGTATGAATACACTCCCCTCCTACGAGCAGTACTTC; cdr3_aa: CASSMNTLPSYEQYF
clone_size: .; j_call: TRBJ2-5; cdr3_length: 16; v_call: TRBV4-1; d_call: TRBD2; cdr3_nt: TGCGCCAGCAGCCAAGTAGCTACAGCGGGAAAAGAGACCCAGTACTTC; cdr3_aa: CASSQVATAGKETQYF
clone_size: once; j_call: TRBJ1-1; cdr3_length: 11; v_call: TRBV29-1; d_call: .; cdr3_nt: TGCAGCGTTCCTGGAGACACTGAAGCTTTCTTT; cdr3_aa: CSVPGDTEAFF
clone_size: once; j_call: TRBJ2-5; cdr3_length: 15; v_call: TRBV6-2/TRBV6-3; d_call: TRBD2; cdr3_nt: TGTGCCAGCACGAGATCGGGGGGTCGTCAAGAGACCCAGTACTTC; cdr3_aa: CASTRSGGRQETQYF
clone_size: few; j_call: TRBJ2-3; cdr3_length: 17; v_call: TRBV7-2; d_call: .; cdr3_nt: TGTGCCAGCACCTTCGGGCAGGGTTCAATTAGCACAGATACGCAGTATTTT; cdr3_aa: CASTFGQGSISTDTQYF
clone_size: .; j_call: TRBJ1-2; cdr3_length: 16; v_call: TRBV6-2/TRBV6-3; d_call: TRBD1; cdr3_nt: TGTGCCAGCAGTTTACAAGGGACAGCTAGAAACTATGGCTACACCTTC; cdr3_aa: CASSLQGTARNYGYTF
clone_size: .; j_call: TRBJ1-5; cdr3_length: 15; v_call: TRBV20-1; d_call: .; cdr3_nt: TGCAGTGCAATTGATGTGGGAGGGGGAGTACAGCCCCAGCATTTT; cdr3_aa: CSAIDVGGGVQPQHF
clone_size: .; j_call: TRBJ1-2; cdr3_length: 15; v_call: TRBV9; d_call: TRBD1; cdr3_nt: TGTGCCAGCAGCGTCGGGACAGGGGGCAACTATGGCTACACCTTC; cdr3_aa: CASSVGTGGNYGYTF
clone_size: once; j_call: TRBJ2-7; cdr3_length: 13; v_call: TRBV7-2; d_call: TRBD2; cdr3_nt: TGTGCCAGCAGGGCAGGGAGCGGGGGTGCTCAGTACTTC; cdr3_aa: CASRAGSGGAQYF
clone_size: few; j_call: TRBJ2-3; cdr3_length: 14; v_call: TRBV7-2; d_call: .; cdr3_nt: TGTGCCAGCAGCTCCAACCCTGGGTCCTATACGCAGTATTTT; cdr3_aa: CASSSNPGSYTQYF
clone_size: few; j_call: TRBJ2-5; cdr3_length: 17; v_call: TRBV4-3; d_call: TRBD1; cdr3_nt: TGCGCCAGCAGCCTCCAAGCCGGACAGGGGATTCAAGAGACCCAGTACTTC; cdr3_aa: CASSLQAGQGIQETQYF
clone_size: .; j_call: TRBJ2-3; cdr3_length: 17; v_call: TRBV4-3; d_call: TRBD2; cdr3_nt: TGCGCCAGCAGCCAAGAGATGGGGGGGGTAAGCACAGATACGCAGTATTTT; cdr3_aa: CASSQEMGGVSTDTQYF
clone_size: .; j_call: TRBJ2-4; cdr3_length: 15; v_call: TRBV20-1; d_call: .; cdr3_nt: TGCAGTGCGGGAAGACAGACCTCAGCCAAAAACATTCAGTACTTC; cdr3_aa: CSAGRQTSAKNIQYF
clone_size: .; j_call: TRBJ2-3; cdr3_length: 16; v_call: TRBV15; d_call: TRBD2; cdr3_nt: TGTGCCACCAGCAGACTAGCGGGGGCCCAAATTGTCATTCAGTATTTT; cdr3_aa: CATSRLAGAQIVIQYF
clone_size: .; j_call: TRBJ2-7; cdr3_length: 14; v_call: TRBV18; d_call: .; cdr3_nt: TGTGCCAGCTCGCTCAAGAGCCACGGCGGCGAGCAGTACTTC; cdr3_aa: CASSLKSHGGEQYF
clone_size: few; j_call: TRBJ2-1; cdr3_length: 16; v_call: TRBV3-1; d_call: .; cdr3_nt: TGTGCCAGCAGCCAAGAAGAAGGTCACAGCTACAATGAGCAGTTCTTC; cdr3_aa: CASSQEEGHSYNEQFF
clone_size: few; j_call: TRBJ1-1; cdr3_length: 13; v_call: TRBV20-1; d_call: .; cdr3_nt: TGCAGTGCTAGGGATGGCTTGAACACTGAAGCTTTCTTT; cdr3_aa: CSARDGLNTEAFF
clone_size: .; j_call: TRBJ2-7; cdr3_length: 12; v_call: TRBV4-2; d_call: .; cdr3_nt: TGTGCCAGCTTTCCTTATAGATACGAGCAGTACTTC; cdr3_aa: CASFPYRYEQYF
clone_size: .; j_call: TRBJ2-5; cdr3_length: 15; v_call: TRBV27; d_call: .; cdr3_nt: TGTGCCAGCAGTTTTATTGGACAATTTTACAATGAGCAGTACTTC; cdr3_aa: CASSFIGQFYNEQYF
clone_size: few; j_call: TRBJ1-6; cdr3_length: 13; v_call: TRBV15; d_call: .; cdr3_nt: TGTGCCACCAGCGGGACGTCCAATTCACCCCTCCACTTT; cdr3_aa: CATSGTSNSPLHF
clone_size: .; j_call: TRBJ2-1; cdr3_length: 15; v_call: TRBV7-2; d_call: .; cdr3_nt: TGTGCCAGCATCGTATCGGGGAATTGGTACAATGAGCAGTTCTTC; cdr3_aa: CASIVSGNWYNEQFF
clone_size: .; j_call: TRBJ1-1; cdr3_length: 16; v_call: TRBV6-5; d_call: .; cdr3_nt: TGTGCCAGCAGTTACTCCGGTCCGGGCGTGAACACTGAAGCTTTCTTT; cdr3_aa: CASSYSGPGVNTEAFF
clone_size: .; j_call: TRBJ2-3; cdr3_length: 14; v_call: TRBV6-2/TRBV6-3; d_call: .; cdr3_nt: TGTGCCAGCAGATGGGGCTTTCTCTCAGAGACGCAGTATTTT; cdr3_aa: CASRWGFLSETQYF
clone_size: .; j_call: TRBJ2-1; cdr3_length: 14; v_call: TRBV5-1; d_call: .; cdr3_nt: TGCGCCAGCAGCTCCCGACCTGCTAACTATGAGCAGTTCTTC; cdr3_aa: CASSSRPANYEQFF
clone_size: .; j_call: TRBJ1-1; cdr3_length: 12; v_call: TRBV24-1; d_call: .; cdr3_nt: TGTGCCACGGGGACGGGTGGCACTGAAGCTTTCTTT; cdr3_aa: CATGTGGTEAFF
clone_size: few; j_call: TRBJ2-5; cdr3_length: 15; v_call: TRBV24-1; d_call: .; cdr3_nt: TGTGCCACCAGTGATTTGAGGCAGCCACAAGAGACCCAGTACTTC; cdr3_aa: CATSDLRQPQETQYF
clone_size: .; j_call: TRBJ2-5; cdr3_length: 13; v_call: TRBV7-9; d_call: .; cdr3_nt: TGTGCCATACTCCAGGGATCCTACAATGAGCAGTACTTC; cdr3_aa: CAILQGSYNEQYF